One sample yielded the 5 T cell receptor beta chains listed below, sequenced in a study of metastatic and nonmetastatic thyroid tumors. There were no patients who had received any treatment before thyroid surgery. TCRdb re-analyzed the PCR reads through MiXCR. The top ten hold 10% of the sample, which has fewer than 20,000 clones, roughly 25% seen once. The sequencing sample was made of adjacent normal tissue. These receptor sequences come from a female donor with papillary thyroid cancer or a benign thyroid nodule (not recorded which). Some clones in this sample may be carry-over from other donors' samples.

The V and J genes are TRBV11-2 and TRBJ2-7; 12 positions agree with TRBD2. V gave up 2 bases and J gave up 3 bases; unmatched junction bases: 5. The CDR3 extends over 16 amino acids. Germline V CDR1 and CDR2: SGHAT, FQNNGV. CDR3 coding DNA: TGTGCCAGCAGCTTACGACTAGCGGGGGTCAACTACGAGCAGTACTTC. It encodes CASSLRLAGVNYEQYF.

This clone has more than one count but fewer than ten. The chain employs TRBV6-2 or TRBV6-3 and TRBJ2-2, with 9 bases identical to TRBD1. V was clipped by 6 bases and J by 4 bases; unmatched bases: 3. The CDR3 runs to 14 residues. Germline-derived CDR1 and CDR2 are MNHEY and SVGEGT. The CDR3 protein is CASRQGARTGELFF. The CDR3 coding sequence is TGTGCCAGCAGACAGGGGGCACGCACCGGGGAGCTGTTTTTT.

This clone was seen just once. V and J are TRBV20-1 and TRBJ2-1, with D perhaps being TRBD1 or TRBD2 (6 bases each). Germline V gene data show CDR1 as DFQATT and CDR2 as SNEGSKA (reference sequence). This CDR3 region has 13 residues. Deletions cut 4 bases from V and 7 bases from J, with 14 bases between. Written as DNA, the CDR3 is TGCAGTGCTACCTCTGGGGGGCGTAATGAGCAGTTCTTC. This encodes CSATSGGRNEQFF.

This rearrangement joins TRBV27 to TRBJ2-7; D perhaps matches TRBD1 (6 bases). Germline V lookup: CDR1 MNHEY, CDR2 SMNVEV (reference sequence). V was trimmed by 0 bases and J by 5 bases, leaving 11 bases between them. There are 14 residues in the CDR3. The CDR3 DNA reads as TGTGCCAGCAGTTTATCAGACAGGACCCACGAGCAGTACTTC. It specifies CASSLSDRTHEQYF.

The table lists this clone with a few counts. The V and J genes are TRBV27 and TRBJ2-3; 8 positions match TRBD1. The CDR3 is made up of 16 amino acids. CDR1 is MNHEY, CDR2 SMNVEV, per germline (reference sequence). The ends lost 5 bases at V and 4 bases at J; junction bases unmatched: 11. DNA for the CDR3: TGTGCCAGCAGTCCACAGACAGGGGTGATCGCAGATACGCAGTATTTT. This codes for CASSPQTGVIADTQYF.